This T cell receptor (beta chain) comes out of a study of CD8+CD57+ T cells in acquired aplastic anemia. At the level of the study: Sorted CD4+ and CD8+ cells yielded DNA averaging around 3 ug. Study findings and constraints: Patients had twenty-nine CD8+ CDR3 sequences in common with controls (the shared set).

Worth noting for this clonotype: The target antigen is unknown.

Only patients with CD8+CD57+ cell expansion on flow cytometry were chosen for sequencing. The enrolled patients all had severe acquired aplastic anemia. Blood samples were obtained from patients who had received no prior therapy. CDR1 PRHDT and CDR2 FYEKMQ come from the germline V gene (reference sequence). The CDR3 is 15 amino acids. J gave up 5 bases and V 4 bases, and 7 bases lay outside the gene matches. For CDR3 and TCR beta VDJ profiling, genomic DNA was the template used. TCRdb redid the calling of the reads with MiXCR, one entry per CDR3 protein. The data contain 200,000 or so distinct CDR3 sequences, around 45% of them seen just once; the ten biggest clones take up around a tenth.

The rearrangement links TRBV13 to TRBJ2-1, with 8 bases identical to TRBD1. This TCR was sampled from a human donor with aplastic anemia. Sequenced input: sorted CD4+, CD8+, or CD8+CD57+ T cells (not recorded which) from PBMCs. CDR3 in DNA: TGTGCCAGCAGCTCCCTTGGGACAGGTCACAATGAGCAGTTCTTC. It is translated as CASSSLGTGHNEQFF.